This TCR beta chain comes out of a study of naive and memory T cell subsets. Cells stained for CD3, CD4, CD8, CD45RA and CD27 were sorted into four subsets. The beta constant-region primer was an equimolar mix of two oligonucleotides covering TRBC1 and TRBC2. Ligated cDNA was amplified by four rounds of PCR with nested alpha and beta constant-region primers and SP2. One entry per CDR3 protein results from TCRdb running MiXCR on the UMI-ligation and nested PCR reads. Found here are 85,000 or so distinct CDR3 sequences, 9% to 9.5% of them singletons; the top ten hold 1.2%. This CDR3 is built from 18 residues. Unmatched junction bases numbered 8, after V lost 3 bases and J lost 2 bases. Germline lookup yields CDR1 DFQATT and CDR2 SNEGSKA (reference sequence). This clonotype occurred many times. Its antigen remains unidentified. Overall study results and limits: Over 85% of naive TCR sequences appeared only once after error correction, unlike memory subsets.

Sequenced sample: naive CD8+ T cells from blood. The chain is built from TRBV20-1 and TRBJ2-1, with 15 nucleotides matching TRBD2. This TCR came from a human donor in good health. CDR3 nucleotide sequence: TGCAGTGCTAGGGGGACTAGCGGGAGGCCGGGGGCCTACAATGAGCAGTTCTTC. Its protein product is CSARGTSGRPGAYNEQFF.